This T cell receptor (beta chain) was captured in a study of cytomegalovirus exposure and HLA in healthy donors (dated by TCRdb to about 2017). For the study in its entirety: According to a later analysis, the roughly 120 validation repertoires were produced on the same platform as the 666 repertoires of the first cohort. The study aimed to test whether signatures of past pathogen exposure could be identified by cataloging public T cell receptors. High-throughput TCR immunosequencing, statistical association of individual TCRs with disease status, and machine learning were combined to predict cytomegalovirus infection status. Besides the first cohort of hundreds of subjects, a separate validation cohort made up of 120 different subjects was used. General conclusions and limits of the study: Across donors, most TCR sequences were observed very rarely, whereas some public TCRs were present in many individuals. The classifier was reported to diagnose cytomegalovirus status with high specificity and sensitivity in both the original cohort and the validation cohort. Three of the identified cytomegalovirus-associated TCR beta chains were confirmed in vitro to be specific for cytomegalovirus antigens. The study gave a list of under 200 TCR beta chains associated with cytomegalovirus. A later analysis found that TCRs clustered in the first cohort also tended to co-occur in the 120 validation repertoires, with approximately 94% of cluster scores above 0. According to the authors, the approach could potentially be generalized to other disease states and immunological phenotypes. A later analysis lacked HLA typing for the validation cohort, so it scored co-occurrence in that cohort across all 120 repertoires.

This clone appeared a few times. The target of this receptor is not known. No clone much larger than this one lies a single base away; base qualities are absent. CDR1 is given as MNHEY and CDR2 as SMNVEV, both from the germline V gene (reference sequence). The CDR3 spans 15 residues, from the cysteine through the phenylalanine. Only CDR3 DNA remains: 45 bases, in frame from the first base. Between the V and J ends, shortened by 8 bases and 5 bases respectively, the junction contains 18 bases. Libraries were made using the immunoSEQ multiplex PCR assay. The original pipeline was this. A statistical classification framework was built for diagnosing cytomegalovirus status from the catalog of TCR beta chain sequences. The clones in this table, taken by TCRdb from immuneACCESS, are in-frame only. Not every clone is retained; where verified, under half of the shortfall comes from an unresolved V gene, and the cause of the rest is unknown. The V and J calls and clone size are taken from that table; D and trimming were inferred from the DNA. The sample table lists about 73,000 clones, approximately 95% of them with a count of one. Over 3% of the sample comes from the top ten.

Donors formed part of the validation cohort, which comprised 120 subjects and was distinct from the first cohort of under 850 subjects. In this chain, TRBV27 is recombined with TRBJ2-2; the D region possibly corresponds to TRBD1 (6 bases align). The sequenced sample consisted of PBMCs. This receptor was obtained from a man aged 18 to 29 in good health and CMV-seronegative. In nucleotides, the sequence is TGTGCCAGCCGTGAGGGACACCTGGAAACCGGGGAGCTGTTTTTT. Translated, this gives CASREGHLETGELFF.